This passage covers 27 T cell receptor beta chains from one sample sequenced in a study of T cells in Graves' hyperthyroidism and ophthalmopathy. TCR beta CDR3 region amplification was performed from RNA transcripts. The HTBI primer set drove a first-round RT-PCR of the TCR CDR3. TCRdb called the multiplex PCR reads again in MiXCR, with one record for every CDR3 protein. This sample has a few hundred thousand distinct CDR3 sequences; 15% to 20% occur once, and the top ten carry approximately 57%. The sample taken for sequencing was blood. All receptors derive from an older woman with Graves' ophthalmopathy.

This clonotype was found a few times. This rearrangement joins TRBV20-1 to TRBJ2-1, with TRBD1 matching over 7 bases. Losses at the gene ends were 1 base for V and 6 bases for J; bases not matched to a gene: 6. Germline values: CDR1 DFQATT, CDR2 SNEGSKA (reference sequence). The CDR3 length is 14 residues. CDR3 region: CSARVARGLNEQFF. The CDR3 DNA follows: TGCAGTGCTAGAGTGGCTAGGGGGCTCAATGAGCAGTTCTTC.

The table lists this clonotype with many counts. The V and J genes are TRBV7-2 and TRBJ2-3, with 7 bases fitting TRBD2. The CDR3 consists of 14 residues. The germline V gene has CDR1 SGHTA and CDR2 FQGNSA. After removal of 3 bases from V and 5 bases from J, the junction contained 5 bases not matched to a gene. CDR3 nucleotides: TGTGCCAGCAGCTTCCGGACTAGGCGAGATACGCAGTATTTT. This translates into CASSFRTRRDTQYF.

CDR3 protein: CASSASSGGAGELFF. CDR3 nucleotide sequence: TGTGCCAGTAGTGCCTCTAGCGGGGGCGCCGGGGAGCTGTTTTTT. The chain is built from TRBV19 and TRBJ2-2; 10 nucleotides line up with TRBD2. The CDR3 length is 15 residues. Germline assignment: CDR1 LNHDA and CDR2 SQIVND (reference sequence). Germline trimming cut 5 bases from V and 6 bases from J; bases unmatched to any gene: 6.

The chain is built from TRBV10-2 and TRBJ1-3, with 10 bases matching TRBD1. The germline V gene encodes CDR1 WSHSY and CDR2 SAAADI. Trimming at V came to 8 bases and at J to 2 bases, leaving 6 bases not matched to a gene. The CDR3 is 15 residues long. CDR3 loop: CASHRQGAPGNTIYF. In DNA form, the CDR3 reads TGCGCCAGCCATAGACAGGGGGCTCCTGGAAACACCATATATTTT.

This clonotype was picked up many times. This rearrangement joins TRBV6-2 or TRBV6-3 to TRBJ1-1, with D perhaps matching TRBD1 (5 bases). The CDR3 loop spans 14 amino acids. V was shortened by 6 bases and J by 1 base, with 12 bases between the two germline ends. The V gene's germline CDR1 is MNHEY and CDR2 SVGEGT. CDR3 DNA sequence: TGTGCCAGCAGGAACCGGGACTGGAACACTGAAGCTTTCTTT. It specifies CASRNRDWNTEAFF.

The table lists this clonotype with a count of one. The V and J genes are TRBV2 and TRBJ1-5; D is possibly TRBD1 (6 bases). The germline gives CDR1 SNHLY, CDR2 FYNNEI. V was trimmed by 2 bases and J by 11 bases, leaving 19 bases between them. The length of the CDR3 is 15 residues. CDR3 DNA sequence: TGTGCCAGCAGTGAAAGGAGGGGGGAATGGCAGTCCCAGCATTTT. It is translated as CASSERRGEWQSQHF.

A single count supports this clonotype. This sequence may be a read error, since a much larger clone differs from it by one base. The V gene is TRBV18, the J gene TRBJ2-1; D might be TRBD1 (5 bases). CDR1 is KGHSH and CDR2 is LQKENI in the germline V gene. The CDR3 runs to 13 residues. The DNA of the CDR3 is TGTACCAGCTCATCAGGGTGGGGCAATGAGCAGTTCTTC. It yields the protein CTSSSGWGNEQFF.

This clonotype showed up many times. The chain combines TRBV12-3 or TRBV12-4 with TRBJ1-2, with D possibly being TRBD1 (6 bases). Trimming shortened V by 5 bases and J by 10 bases, and 14 bases separated the two germline ends. The CDR3 loop spans 12 amino acids. The CDR3 loop is CASSRHHRDYTF. The DNA for the CDR3 is TGTGCCAGCAGTCGGCACCACAGGGACTACACCTTC.

The chain links TRBV12-3 or TRBV12-4 to TRBJ2-7; D is uncertain. V gave up 1 base and J gave up 4 bases, with 11 bases separating them. This CDR3 has 14 residues. CDR3 sequence (DNA): TGTGCCAGCAGTTTAGGCCTCATACTTTACGAGCAGTACTTC. It specifies CASSLGLILYEQYF.

In this sample, this clonotype turned up many times. The chain carries TRBV28 and TRBJ2-5; 8 bases agree with TRBD2. V trimming: 3 bases; J trimming: 5 bases; junction bases outside the gene matches: 5. The CDR3 contains 14 residues. Germline V gene sequence: CDR1 MDHEN, CDR2 SYDVKM. CDR3 sequence: CASSFLTGGETQYF. The CDR3 nucleotides are TGTGCCAGCAGTTTTCTAACGGGAGGGGAGACCCAGTACTTC.

This clonotype was seen at least ten times. The chain uses TRBV4-3 and TRBJ2-1; TRBD2 is a possible D gene (5 bases). The V and J ends lost 2 bases and 1 base respectively, with 6 bases between them. Germline CDR1 reads LGHNA; CDR2 reads YSLEER. The CDR3 runs 14 residues. The CDR3 bases are TGCGCCAGCAGCCAACGGGGATCCTACAATGAGCAGTTCTTC. This sequence encodes CASSQRGSYNEQFF.

This clonotype was seen repeatedly, ten times or more. This sequence joins TRBV18 and TRBJ1-1; 7 nucleotides match TRBD1. Germline values: CDR1 KGHSH, CDR2 LQKENI. After removal of 8 bases from V and 0 bases from J, the junction contained 3 bases not matched to a gene. The CDR3 is 13 residues long. The CDR3 bases are TGTGCCAGCAGACAGGGAATGAACACTGAAGCTTTCTTT. This gives the protein CASRQGMNTEAFF. The full variable domain, rest sourced from reference TRBV18 and TRBJ1-1, is NAGVMQNPRHLVRRRGQEARLRCSPMKGHSHVYWYRQLPEEGLKFMVYLQKENIIDESGMPKERFSAEFPKEGPSILRIQQVVRGDSAAYFCASRQGMNTEAFFGQGTRLTVV.

This clonotype has more than one count but fewer than ten. The chain links TRBV5-1 to TRBJ2-1, with 9 bases matching TRBD1. Germline V lookup: CDR1 SGHRS, CDR2 YFSETQ. The CDR3 has 15 amino acids. Trimming removed 4 bases from V and 4 bases from J; junction bases left unmatched: 6. CDR3 loop: CASSTGGAGYNEQFF. CDR3 in DNA: TGCGCCAGCAGCACAGGGGGCGCGGGTTACAATGAGCAGTTCTTC.

This clonotype was recorded at least ten times. This chain connects TRBV10-3 to TRBJ2-5, with D perhaps matching TRBD1 or TRBD2 (7 bases each). Germline CDR1 ENHRY, CDR2 SYGVKD. CDR3 size: 14 residues. Deletions cut 6 bases from V and 4 bases from J, with 15 bases between. The CDR3 sequence: CAIRRQGGPETQYF. The DNA for the CDR3 is TGTGCCATCAGGCGACAGGGAGGGCCAGAGACCCAGTACTTC.

This clonotype was observed at least ten times. Here the CDR3 reads CSASARMGGNEKLFF. As DNA, the CDR3 is TGCAGTGCTAGCGCCCGGATGGGGGGGAATGAAAAACTGTTTTTT. The chain employs TRBV20-1 and TRBJ1-4; maybe TRBD1 (5 bases). The germline V and J ends were trimmed by 3 bases and 5 bases, with 16 bases remaining between them. Looked up from germline, CDR1 is DFQATT and CDR2 is SNEGSKA (reference sequence). The CDR3 consists of 15 residues.

This clonotype has only a few counts. This chain links TRBV18 with TRBJ2-1; perhaps D is TRBD1 or TRBD2 (5 bases each). The V end was cut by 1 base, the J end by 3 bases, with 13 bases between. In germline, CDR1 is KGHSH, CDR2 LQKENI. CDR3 length equals 16 residues. The CDR3 loop is CASSPLRGDGYNEQFF. The CDR3 DNA is TGTGCCAGCTCACCACTAAGGGGAGATGGCTACAATGAGCAGTTCTTC.

This chain connects TRBV27 to TRBJ1-2; 9 positions agree with TRBD1. This CDR3 has 12 amino acids. In germline, CDR1 is MNHEY, CDR2 SMNVEV (reference sequence). After removal of 5 bases from V and 8 bases from J, the junction contained 3 bases not matched to a gene. The CDR3 sequence: CASSNRGQGYTF. As DNA, the CDR3 is TGTGCCAGCAGTAACAGGGGGCAAGGCTACACCTTC.

The gene calls are TRBV20-1 and TRBJ2-2; 7 positions agree with TRBD1. Germline trimming cut 0 bases from V and 1 base from J; bases unmatched to any gene: 5. Per the germline V gene, CDR1 is DFQATT and CDR2 is SNEGSKA (reference sequence). CDR3 length: 16 residues. CDR3 region: CSARDPRTGNTGELFF. The DNA for the CDR3 is TGCAGTGCTAGAGATCCTAGGACAGGGAACACCGGGGAGCTGTTTTTT.

In its sample, this clonotype was seen many times. The chain carries TRBV20-1 and TRBJ2-1, with 11 bases aligning to TRBD2. The CDR3 spans 16 residues. The J segment lost 3 bases and the V segment lost 0 bases, leaving 4 bases of the junction unmatched. Germline loops: CDR1 DFQATT, CDR2 SNEGSKA (reference sequence). The CDR3 DNA is TGCAGTGCTAGAGACAGACTAGCGGGGTTCTACAATGAGCAGTTCTTC. Encoded protein: CSARDRLAGFYNEQFF.

The chain has TRBV14 and TRBJ2-3; D remains ambiguous. CDR1 SGHDN and CDR2 FVKESK come from the germline V gene. Trimming cost V 5 bases and J 1 base, with 16 bases left between them. There are 16 residues in the CDR3. The CDR3 bases are TGTGCCAGCAGCTACGGCGGAAACTCGGGCACAGATACGCAGTATTTT. Translation gives CASSYGGNSGTDTQYF.

This clonotype showed up many times. V usage is TRBV24-1 and J usage is TRBJ1-4; D gene unclear. V was shortened by 9 bases and J by 8 bases, with 24 bases between the two germline ends. This CDR3 has 16 residues. Germline V gives CDR1 KGHDR, CDR2 SFDVKD. The CDR3, as DNA: TGTGCCACCCAAAACAGATCTGGACTCCGGAGGGAAAAACTGTTTTTT. This codes for CATQNRSGLRREKLFF.

This clonotype was observed a few times. This sequence joins TRBV5-4 and TRBJ2-3, with TRBD2 identical over 8 bases. CDR1 and CDR2 (germline): SGHNT, YYREEE (reference sequence). The CDR3 is 15 amino acids. The V segment lost 3 bases and the J segment 3 bases; nucleotides outside the gene matches: 6. The CDR3 DNA reads TGTGCCAGCAGCTCCGGGACTAGTATTACAGATACGCAGTATTTT. Translated, it gives CASSSGTSITDTQYF.

This clonotype was observed a handful of times. The genes are TRBV20-1 and TRBJ2-1; 8 nucleotides agree with TRBD2. The CDR3 runs to 18 residues. Unmatched junction bases numbered 15, after V lost 5 bases and J lost 0 bases. Germline V gene lookup returns CDR1 DFQATT and CDR2 SNEGSKA (reference sequence). This CDR3 reads CSASLGGDGGASYNEQFF. CDR3 nucleotides: TGCAGTGCTTCCCTCGGGGGCGACGGGGGGGCCTCCTACAATGAGCAGTTCTTC.

This clonotype occurred a few times. The chain recombines TRBV3-1 with TRBJ2-2; a weak D match, TRBD2 (6 bases). Trimming pared 6 bases from V and 5 bases from J, leaving 16 bases between. This CDR3 is built from 15 residues. Per the germline V gene, CDR1 is LGHDT and CDR2 is YNNKEL (reference sequence). CDR3 sequence: CASSQNRGRTGELFF. The CDR3 DNA sequence: TGTGCCAGCAGTCAAAATCGGGGGAGAACCGGGGAGCTGTTTTTT.

CDR3 loop: CASSLIAGPRGEQFF. CDR3 coding DNA: TGTGCCAGCAGCTTAATAGCGGGACCCCGGGGTGAGCAGTTCTTC. The chain carries TRBV7-3 and TRBJ2-1, with TRBD2 matching over 8 bases. This CDR3 has 15 amino acids. J was trimmed by 9 bases and V by 1 base; bases with no gene match: 8. Germline assignment: CDR1 SGHTA and CDR2 FQGTGA.

This clonotype has ten or more counts. The chain employs TRBV30 and TRBJ2-7; 11 nucleotides agree with TRBD2. Germline CDR1 is GTSNPN and CDR2 is SVGIG (reference sequence). V shed 2 bases, J shed 4 bases, and the junction held 4 bases outside the gene matches. CDR3 length equals 14 residues. CDR3 loop: CAWSRGTSGYEQYF. CDR3 DNA: TGTGCCTGGAGTCGCGGGACTAGCGGTTACGAGCAGTACTTC.

Points on this clonotype: This could be a read error, since a much larger clone is one nucleotide away. The rearrangement joins TRBV10-3 to TRBJ1-2; 8 bases line up with TRBD1. This CDR3 region has 14 residues. The germline V gene has CDR1 ENHRY and CDR2 SYGVKD. V shed 8 bases and J 2 bases; nucleotides not matched to a gene: 7. CDR3 DNA: TGTGCCATCCGTGCCCAGGGGGCGAACTATGGCTACACCTTC. This codes for CAIRAQGANYGYTF.